This TCR beta chain emerged from a study of T cells in localized non-small cell lung cancer. In the case of this clone: Its antigen remains unknown.

The CDR3 runs to 14 residues. V was clipped by 3 bases and J by 8 bases; unmatched bases: 5. CDR1 is KGHSH and CDR2 is LQKENI in the germline V gene. Here immunoSEQ multiplex PCR was the method, and the copy in TCRdb shows in-frame clones only, minus some. The table shows under 35,000 clones, with approximately 86% occurring only once. Study-wide points: In uninvolved adjacent lung, T cell clonality reached its highest value, exceeding tumor. When the top 100 tumor clones were examined, a median about 60 of them also appeared in the adjacent lung, which was paired and uninvolved.

The J gene is TRBJ2-1, the V gene TRBV18; 9 bases fit TRBD1. This receptor was identified in a woman between 35 and 75 years old with stage III lung adenocarcinoma. Here the sequenced sample was peripheral blood mononuclear cells, taken before any cancer treatment. The CDR3 sequence: CASSPRRQGDEQFF. CDR3 in DNA: TGTGCCAGCTCACCTCGGAGACAGGGGGATGAGCAGTTCTTC.